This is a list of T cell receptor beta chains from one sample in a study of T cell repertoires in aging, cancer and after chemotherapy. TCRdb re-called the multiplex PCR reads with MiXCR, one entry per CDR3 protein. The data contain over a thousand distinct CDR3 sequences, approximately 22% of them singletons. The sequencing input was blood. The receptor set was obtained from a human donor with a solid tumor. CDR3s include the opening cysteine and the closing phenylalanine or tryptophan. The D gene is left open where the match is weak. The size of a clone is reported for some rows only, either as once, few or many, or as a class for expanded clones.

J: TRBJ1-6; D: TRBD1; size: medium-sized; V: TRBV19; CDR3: CASSINSDRDNSPLHF; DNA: TGTGCCAGTAGTATAAACTCGGACAGGGATAATTCACCCCTCCACTTT
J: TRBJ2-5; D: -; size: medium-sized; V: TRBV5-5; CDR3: CASSLYRTIETQYF; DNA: TGTGCCAGCAGCTTGTATCGGACCATCGAGACCCAGTACTTC
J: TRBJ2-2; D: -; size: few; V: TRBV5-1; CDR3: CASMTAPANTGELFF; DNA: TGCGCCAGCATGACGGCCCCTGCGAACACCGGGGAGCTGTTTTTT
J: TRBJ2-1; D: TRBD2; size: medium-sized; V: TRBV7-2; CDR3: CASSHGLAGNNEQFF; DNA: TGTGCCAGCAGCCACGGACTAGCGGGTAACAATGAGCAGTTCTTC
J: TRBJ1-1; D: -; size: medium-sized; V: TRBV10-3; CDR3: CAISESHMAFF; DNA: TGTGCCATCAGTGAGTCCCATATGGCTTTCTTT
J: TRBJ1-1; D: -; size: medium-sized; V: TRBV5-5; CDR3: CASSPRDRNTEAFF; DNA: TGTGCCAGCAGCCCGCGAGATCGGAACACTGAAGCTTTCTTT
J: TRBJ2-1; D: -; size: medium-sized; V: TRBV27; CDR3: CASSLQDIYNEQFF; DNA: TGTGCCAGCAGTTTGCAGGACATCTACAATGAGCAGTTCTTC
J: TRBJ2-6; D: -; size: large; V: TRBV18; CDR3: CASSLQGLLTGANVLTF; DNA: TGTGCCAGCTCTCTACAGGGTTTGCTAACTGGGGCCAACGTCCTGACTTTC
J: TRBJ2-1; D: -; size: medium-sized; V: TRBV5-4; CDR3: CASSKDQGFGEQFF; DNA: TGTGCCAGCAGCAAAGATCAGGGCTTCGGTGAGCAGTTCTTC
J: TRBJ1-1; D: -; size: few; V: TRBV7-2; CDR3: CASSLGARNTEAFF; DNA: TGTGCCAGCAGCTTAGGAGCGCGGAACACTGAAGCTTTCTTT
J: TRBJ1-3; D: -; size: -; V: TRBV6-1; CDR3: CASSEGAASGNTIYF; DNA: TGTGCCAGCAGTGAGGGTGCTGCCTCTGGAAACACCATATATTTT
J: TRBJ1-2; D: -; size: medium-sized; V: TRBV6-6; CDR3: CASTLGDGYTF; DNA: TGTGCCAGCACTTTAGGGGATGGCTACACCTTC
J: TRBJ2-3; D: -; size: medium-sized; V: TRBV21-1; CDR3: CASSRSGRTMTDTQYF; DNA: TGTGCCAGCAGCAGATCGGGACGGACTATGACAGATACGCAGTATTTT
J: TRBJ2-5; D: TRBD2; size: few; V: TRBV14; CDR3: CASSQDSGGGPQETQYF; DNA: TGTGCCAGCAGCCAAGACTCGGGGGGGGGCCCGCAAGAGACCCAGTACTTC
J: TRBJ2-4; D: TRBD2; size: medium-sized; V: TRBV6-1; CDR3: CASSDFGGGRERLAKNIQYF; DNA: TGTGCCAGCAGTGACTTTGGGGGAGGGCGAGAGAGATTAGCCAAAAACATTCAGTACTTC
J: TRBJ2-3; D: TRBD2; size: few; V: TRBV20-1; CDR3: CSARRPSGGGGTDTQYF; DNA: TGCAGTGCCCGAAGACCTAGCGGGGGGGGTGGGACAGATACGCAGTATTTT
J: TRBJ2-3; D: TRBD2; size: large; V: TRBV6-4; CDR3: CASSELAGADTQYF; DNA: TGTGCCAGCAGTGAACTAGCGGGGGCAGATACGCAGTATTTT
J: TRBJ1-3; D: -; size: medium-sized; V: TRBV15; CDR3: CATSRDVENTIYF; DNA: TGTGCCACCAGCAGAGATGTCGAAAACACCATATATTTT
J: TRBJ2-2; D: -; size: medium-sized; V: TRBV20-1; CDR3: CSARRGLGGELFF; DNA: TGCAGTGCTAGACGGGGGCTTGGCGGGGAGCTGTTTTTT
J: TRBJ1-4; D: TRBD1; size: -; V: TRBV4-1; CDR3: CASSQDPGQGGLGEKLFF; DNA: TGCGCCAGCAGCCAAGATCCTGGACAGGGGGGACTGGGTGAAAAACTGTTTTTT
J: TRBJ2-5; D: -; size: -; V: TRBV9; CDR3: CASSEEAWETQYF; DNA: TGTGCCAGCAGCGAGGAAGCGTGGGAGACCCAGTACTTC
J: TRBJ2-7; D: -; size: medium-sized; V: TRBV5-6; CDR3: CASSSFDRPAYEQYF; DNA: TGTGCCAGCAGCTCGTTCGACAGGCCGGCTTACGAGCAGTACTTC
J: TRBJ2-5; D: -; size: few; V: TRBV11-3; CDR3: CASSLDTGRTQYF; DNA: TGTGCCAGCAGCTTAGATACTGGGAGGACCCAGTACTTC
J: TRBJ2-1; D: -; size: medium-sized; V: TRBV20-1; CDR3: CSTIPYSEQFF; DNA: TGCAGTACTATACCCTATTCTGAGCAGTTCTTC
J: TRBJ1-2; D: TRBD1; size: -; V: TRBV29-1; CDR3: CSVYSGTGGPDGYTF; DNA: TGCAGCGTTTACTCCGGGACAGGGGGCCCAGATGGCTACACCTTC
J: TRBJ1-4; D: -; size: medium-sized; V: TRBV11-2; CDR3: CASSLDWGQEHEKLFF; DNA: TGTGCCAGCAGCTTAGATTGGGGCCAGGAACATGAAAAACTGTTTTTT
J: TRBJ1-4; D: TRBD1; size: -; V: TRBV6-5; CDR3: CASRGAGQNEKLFF; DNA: TGTGCCAGCAGAGGAGCGGGACAGAATGAAAAACTGTTTTTT
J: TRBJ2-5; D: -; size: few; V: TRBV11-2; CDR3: CASSWVRFDETQYF; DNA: TGTGCCAGCAGCTGGGTACGGTTTGACGAGACCCAGTACTTC
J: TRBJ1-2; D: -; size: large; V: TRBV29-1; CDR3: CSVQLAGSNYGYTF; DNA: TGCAGCGTGCAACTCGCCGGGTCGAACTATGGCTACACCTTC